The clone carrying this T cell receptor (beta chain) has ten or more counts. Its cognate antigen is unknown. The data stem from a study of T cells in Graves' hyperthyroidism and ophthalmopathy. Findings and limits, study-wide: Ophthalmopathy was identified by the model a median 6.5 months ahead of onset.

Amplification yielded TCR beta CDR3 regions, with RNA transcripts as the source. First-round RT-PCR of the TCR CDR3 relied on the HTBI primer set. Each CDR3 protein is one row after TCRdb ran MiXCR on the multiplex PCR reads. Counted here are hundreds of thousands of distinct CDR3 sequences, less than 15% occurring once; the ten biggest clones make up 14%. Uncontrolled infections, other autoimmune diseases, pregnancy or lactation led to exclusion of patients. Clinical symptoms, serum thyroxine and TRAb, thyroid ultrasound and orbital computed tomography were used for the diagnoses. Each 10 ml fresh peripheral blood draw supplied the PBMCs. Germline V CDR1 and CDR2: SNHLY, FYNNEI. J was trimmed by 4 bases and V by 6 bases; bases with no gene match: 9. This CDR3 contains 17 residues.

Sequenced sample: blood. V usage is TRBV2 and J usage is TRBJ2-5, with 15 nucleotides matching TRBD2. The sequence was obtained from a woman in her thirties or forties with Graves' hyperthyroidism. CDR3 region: CASRAGLAGGGSETQYF. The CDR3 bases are TGTGCCAGCAGGGCGGGACTAGCGGGAGGAGGATCAGAGACCCAGTACTTC.